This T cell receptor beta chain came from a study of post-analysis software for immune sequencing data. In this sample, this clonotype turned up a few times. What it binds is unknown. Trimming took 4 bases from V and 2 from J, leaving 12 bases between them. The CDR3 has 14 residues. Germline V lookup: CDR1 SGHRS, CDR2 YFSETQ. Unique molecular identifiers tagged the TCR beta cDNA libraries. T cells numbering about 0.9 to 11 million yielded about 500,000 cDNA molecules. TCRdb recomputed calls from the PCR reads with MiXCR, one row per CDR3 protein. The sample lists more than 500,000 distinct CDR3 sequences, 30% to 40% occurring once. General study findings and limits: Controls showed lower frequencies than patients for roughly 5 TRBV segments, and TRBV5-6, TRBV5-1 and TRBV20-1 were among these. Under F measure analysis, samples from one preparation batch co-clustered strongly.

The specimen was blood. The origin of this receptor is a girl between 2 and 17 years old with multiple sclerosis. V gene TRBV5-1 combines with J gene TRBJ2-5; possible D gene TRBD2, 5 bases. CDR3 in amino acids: CASSPDFGQETQYF. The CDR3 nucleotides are TGCGCCAGCAGCCCGGACTTTGGGCAAGAGACCCAGTACTTC.